The sequence of this TCR beta chain was determined in a study of blood T cell repertoires in COVID-19. Study as a whole: T cells, B-cell-depleted T cells, or PBMCs provided the cDNA or gDNA that served as material.

The CDR3 contains 15 residues. Germline values: CDR1 LGHNA, CDR2 YNFKEQ. The ends were cut back, 1 base at V and 3 bases at J, with 13 bases in the middle. This table comes from immunoSEQ multiplex PCR, and its TCRdb copy is limited to in-frame clones, with some not included. The sample records 150,000 to 200,000 clones, 90% being singletons. Material for sequencing was peripheral blood. The source of this sequence is a man aged 55 to 69 with active or convalescent COVID-19. The chain carries TRBV4-2 and TRBJ2-7; D gene unclear. CDR3 sequence: CASSQGIEAFYEQYF. DNA of the CDR3: TGTGCCAGCAGCCAAGGGATTGAGGCTTTCTACGAGCAGTACTTC.